The next 7 T cell receptor beta chains were all read from a single sample in a study of long-term antiretroviral therapy in people with HIV. Assay version v3.0 of immunoSEQ was used, and it was run at survey level. Assay: immunoSEQ multiplex PCR; the TCRdb copy retains only in-frame clones and omits some. The sample yields roughly 20,000 clones, 80% to 90% seen once. Specimen: unsorted PBMCs, collected 1.8 years before starting antiretroviral therapy. The source is a woman in her 30s with HIV.

This clone has just one count. CDR3 nucleotide sequence: TGCAGCGTTCGCCCGGGGCCGGATTTTGGTAATGAGCAGTTCTTC. Translating it yields CSVRPGPDFGNEQFF. This sequence joins TRBV29-1 and TRBJ2-1; D possibly uses TRBD1 or TRBD2 (5 bases each). Germline V gives CDR1 SQVTM, CDR2 ANQGSEA. This CDR3 contains 15 residues. Trimming took 5 bases from V and 7 from J, leaving 21 bases between them.

The table lists this clone with a few counts. The V gene is TRBV5-1, the J gene TRBJ2-1; 10 nucleotides match TRBD1. Trimming cost V 2 bases and J 0 bases; bases outside gene matches: 2. CDR1 SGHRS and CDR2 YFSETQ come from the germline V gene. The CDR3 loop spans 16 amino acids. The CDR3 sequence: CASSFGDRGSYNEQFF. DNA for the CDR3: TGCGCCAGCAGCTTTGGGGACAGGGGCTCCTACAATGAGCAGTTCTTC.

J is TRBJ1-1 and V is TRBV5-1, with TRBD1 matching 9 bases. Looked up from germline, CDR1 is SGHRS and CDR2 is YFSETQ. The junction had 5 bases not matched to a gene; V was cut back by 4 bases and J by 4 bases. CDR3 size: 14 residues. The CDR3 nucleotides are TGCGCCAGCAGCCCGTCACAGGGGGCCACTGAAGCTTTCTTT. Translating it yields CASSPSQGATEAFF.

J is TRBJ2-1 and V is TRBV9; D not certain. V was trimmed by 0 bases and J by 2 bases, leaving 3 bases between them. The length of the CDR3 is 13 residues. The germline gives CDR1 SGDLS, CDR2 YYNGEE. The DNA of the CDR3 is TGTGCCAGCAGCGTAGAGGCCTACAATGAGCAGTTCTTC. Translating it yields CASSVEAYNEQFF.

This chain joins TRBV5-1 and TRBJ2-7; the D gene is possibly TRBD2 (5 bases). The V end lost 3 bases, the J end lost 7 bases, and 8 bases lay between the germline ends. This CDR3 region has 11 residues. CDR1 and CDR2 (germline): SGHRS, YFSETQ. The CDR3 here is CASSYGLEQYF. The CDR3 region has the DNA TGCGCCAGCAGCTATGGACTGGAGCAGTACTTC.

V usage is TRBV5-8 and J usage is TRBJ2-5; 12 bases agree with TRBD2. Trimming removed 1 base from V and 6 bases from J; junction bases left unmatched: 7. Germline values: CDR1 SGHTS, CDR2 YDEGEE. The CDR3 runs 16 residues. The CDR3 coding sequence is TGTGCCAGCAGCTTGTGGACTAGCGGGGTACAGAAGACCCAGTACTTC. Amino acid sequence: CASSLWTSGVQKTQYF.

The chain joins TRBV5-6 to TRBJ2-5, with a weak D call TRBD1 (6 bases). The germline V gene encodes CDR1 SGHDT and CDR2 YYEEEE. Trimming stripped 4 bases from V and 7 bases from J, with 14 bases between. The length of the CDR3 is 13 residues. CDR3: CASSRQDPRTQYF. As DNA, the CDR3 is TGTGCCAGCAGCAGACAGGACCCAAGGACCCAGTACTTC.